The rows below give T cell receptor beta chains drawn from one sample of a study of blood T cells in healthy people across ages. Via MiXCR, TCRdb re-called the 5' RACE reads, giving one row per CDR3 protein. Here the sample spans around 650,000 distinct CDR3 sequences, less than 45% being singletons. The sequenced sample was blood. Receptors originate from a man of 80 years or more in good health. Both conserved end residues are part of each CDR3. D genes are given only for firm matches. Rows give clone size only sometimes, using once, few, many, or a class for an expanded clone.

TRBV20-1,TRBJ2-7,few,-,CSAIGGRAYEQYF,TGCAGTGCTATTGGTGGGAGAGCCTACGAGCAGTACTTC
TRBV4-2,TRBJ1-2,-,TRBD1,CASSQDQRQGLLGYTF,TGTGCCAGCAGCCAAGATCAGCGACAGGGTCTCCTTGGCTACACCTTC
TRBV6-2/TRBV6-3,TRBJ2-1,-,-,CASSYLGYEQFF,TGTGCCAGCAGTTACTTGGGGTATGAGCAGTTCTTC
TRBV12-3/TRBV12-4,TRBJ1-2,-,-,CASKSLQGPHGYTF,TGTGCCAGCAAGTCCCTCCAGGGTCCCCATGGCTACACCTTC
TRBV2,TRBJ2-7,-,-,CASSPSTIYEQYF,TGTGCCAGCAGCCCTTCCACCATATACGAGCAGTACTTC
TRBV20-1,TRBJ2-3,-,TRBD2,CSAPTPSGRTDTQYF,TGCAGTGCCCCGACCCCTAGCGGGAGAACAGATACGCAGTATTTT
TRBV2,TRBJ2-5,-,-,CASREYLVRGETQYF,TGTGCCAGCAGGGAATACCTAGTTCGTGGAGAGACCCAGTACTTC
TRBV6-6,TRBJ1-6,many,-,CASSYSTATNSPLHF,TGTGCCAGCAGTTACTCGACCGCCACCAATTCACCCCTCCACTTT
TRBV15,TRBJ1-5,few,TRBD1,CATSRERDRGQGQPQHF,TGTGCCACCAGCAGAGAGCGGGACAGGGGGCAGGGTCAGCCCCAGCATTTT
TRBV5-6,TRBJ2-2,-,-,CASNLVPDHTGELFF,TGTGCCAGCAACTTGGTCCCTGATCACACCGGGGAGCTGTTTTTT
TRBV15,TRBJ2-1,once,-,CATSKYTYNEQFF,TGTGCCACCAGCAAATACACCTACAATGAGCAGTTCTTC
TRBV2,TRBJ2-5,few,TRBD2,CASNGGGSRETQYF,TGTGCCAGCAACGGGGGGGGCAGTCGGGAGACCCAGTACTTC
TRBV7-2,TRBJ2-7,many,TRBD1,CASSPRTGGQYEQYF,TGTGCCAGCAGCCCCCGGACAGGGGGCCAATACGAGCAGTACTTC
TRBV6-2/TRBV6-3,TRBJ2-1,-,-,CASSGGSEQFF,TGTGCCAGCAGTGGTGGTAGTGAGCAGTTCTTC
TRBV7-3,TRBJ2-3,many,TRBD2,CASSLTVAGVADTQYF,TGTGCCAGCAGCTTAACGGTGGCGGGAGTAGCAGATACGCAGTATTTT
TRBV6-5,TRBJ1-2,few,-,CASRKEQLGYGYTF,TGTGCCAGCAGGAAAGAACAGCTGGGCTATGGCTACACCTTC
TRBV2,TRBJ1-2,-,-,CAGSDQQDHSYTF,TGTGCCGGCAGTGATCAACAGGACCATAGCTACACCTTC
TRBV7-2,TRBJ2-1,-,-,CASSLWTIQREQFF,TGTGCCAGCAGCCTCTGGACTATCCAACGTGAGCAGTTCTTC
TRBV6-2/TRBV6-3,TRBJ2-7,few,-,CASSSNRDKSSYEQYF,TGTGCCAGCAGTTCCAACCGGGACAAAAGCTCCTACGAGCAGTACTTC
TRBV6-1,TRBJ1-2,once,-,CASSEGTGLNYGYTF,TGTGCCAGCAGTGAAGGTACAGGGCTTAACTATGGCTACACCTTC
TRBV2,TRBJ2-3,few,TRBD2,CASSDGTSGTDTQYF,TGTGCCAGCAGTGATGGGACTAGCGGGACGGATACGCAGTATTTT
TRBV29-1,TRBJ2-7,-,-,CSVVFPVPGQAGISKNEQYF,TGCAGCGTTGTCTTCCCCGTTCCGGGACAAGCGGGGATTAGTAAGAATGAGCAGTACTTC
TRBV19,TRBJ2-3,-,-,CASSILLTPVGGDTQYF,TGTGCCAGTAGTATCTTACTTACGCCGGTCGGGGGAGATACGCAGTATTTT
TRBV7-2,TRBJ2-5,-,-,CASSLVGGLQETQYF,TGTGCCAGCAGCTTAGTCGGGGGCCTGCAAGAGACCCAGTACTTC
TRBV7-2,TRBJ2-3,-,TRBD2,CASSLDGAGGTDTQYF,TGTGCCAGCAGCTTAGATGGAGCGGGAGGCACAGATACGCAGTATTTT
TRBV7-9,TRBJ2-4,-,-,CASSQTGSPYEQYF,TGTGCCAGCAGCCAAACCGGGTCTCCTTACGAGCAGTATTTC
TRBV7-2,TRBJ2-1,few,-,CASSPLTLNNEQFF,TGTGCCAGCAGCCCCCTTACCTTGAACAATGAGCAGTTCTTC
TRBV6-2/TRBV6-3,TRBJ2-5,few,TRBD2,CASDRGGETQYF,TGTGCCAGCGACCGGGGAGGGGAGACCCAGTACTTC
TRBV20-1,TRBJ2-1,few,-,CSAPKHNEQFF,TGCAGTGCTCCAAAACACAATGAGCAGTTCTTC
TRBV6-2/TRBV6-3,TRBJ2-7,few,TRBD1,CASRGTGLYEQYF,TGTGCCAGCCGTGGGACAGGGCTCTACGAGCAGTACTTC
TRBV7-2,TRBJ1-5,many,-,CASSLGVGTSNQPQHF,TGTGCCAGCAGCTTAGGGGTGGGAACTAGCAATCAGCCCCAGCATTTT
TRBV20-1,TRBJ2-1,many,TRBD2,CSARDLAGGYYSYNEQFF,TGCAGTGCTAGAGATCTAGCGGGAGGCTATTATTCCTACAATGAGCAGTTCTTC
TRBV28,TRBJ2-7,-,-,CASSLRRRDEQYF,TGTGCCAGCAGTTTGCGAAGGAGAGACGAGCAGTACTTC
TRBV20-1,TRBJ2-5,-,-,CSAGGQLQETQYF,TGCAGTGCGGGGGGACAGCTACAAGAGACCCAGTACTTC
TRBV7-8,TRBJ1-1,-,-,CASARIGTEAFF,TGTGCCTCGGCGAGGATTGGGACTGAAGCTTTCTTT
TRBV4-3,TRBJ2-7,few,-,CASSPTRFSSYEQYF,TGCGCCAGCAGCCCGACACGGTTTTCCTCCTACGAGCAGTACTTC
TRBV20-1,TRBJ2-2,-,-,CSARESLGELFF,TGCAGTGCTAGGGAGAGTTTGGGGGAGCTGTTTTTT
TRBV29-1,TRBJ2-7,many,TRBD2,CSVESLAGATYEQYF,TGCAGCGTTGAAAGTCTAGCGGGCGCAACCTACGAGCAGTACTTC
TRBV21-1,TRBJ2-3,-,-,CASSKVCILAGLPDTQYF,TGTGCCAGCAGCAAAGTTTGTATACTAGCGGGACTTCCAGATACGCAGTATTTT
TRBV6-4,TRBJ2-1,-,-,CASRNTRVEQFF,TGTGCCAGCAGGAACACTAGAGTTGAGCAGTTCTTC
TRBV9,TRBJ1-2,few,TRBD1,CASSTPGQGVRGYTF,TGTGCCAGCAGCACTCCGGGACAGGGGGTTCGGGGCTACACCTTC
TRBV7-6,TRBJ1-4,-,TRBD1,CASSLFHTGGNEKLFF,TGTGCCAGCAGCTTATTCCACACAGGGGGCAATGAAAAACTGTTTTTT
TRBV12-3/TRBV12-4,TRBJ1-5,few,-,CASSLASHSNQPQHF,TGTGCCAGCAGTTTAGCGAGTCATAGCAATCAGCCCCAGCATTTT
TRBV20-1,TRBJ1-2,-,-,CSARWRDGWDGYTF,TGCAGTGCTCGATGGAGGGACGGTTGGGATGGCTACACCTTC
TRBV20-1,TRBJ2-7,-,-,CSALSGYEQYF,TGCAGTGCTTTGTCGGGTTACGAGCAGTACTTC
TRBV28,TRBJ1-2,-,TRBD1,CASSFWRTGGARGVYGYTF,TGTGCCAGCAGTTTTTGGAGGACAGGGGGCGCGAGGGGGGTCTATGGCTACACCTTC
TRBV5-6,TRBJ1-1,once,TRBD1,CASSSQLRQGFESTEAFF,TGTGCCAGCAGCTCACAACTACGACAGGGGTTCGAGAGCACTGAAGCTTTCTTT
TRBV10-3,TRBJ2-5,-,-,CAISDPRLRDQYF,TGTGCCATCAGTGACCCACGTCTACGGGACCAGTACTTC
TRBV11-2,TRBJ2-4,-,TRBD1,CAISQDRSRRLAKNIQYF,TGTGCCATCAGCCAGGACAGGAGCAGACGACTAGCCAAAAACATTCAGTACTTC
TRBV6-1,TRBJ2-7,-,TRBD1,CAIRQGYYEQYF,TGTGCCATAAGACAGGGATACTACGAGCAGTACTTC
TRBV7-2,TRBJ2-7,many,TRBD2,CASSLGGSSYNEQYF,TGTGCCAGCAGCTTGGGGGGGAGCTCCTACAATGAGCAGTACTTC
TRBV29-1,TRBJ2-3,many,-,CSTRDNFSTDTQYF,TGCAGCACGCGGGACAACTTTAGCACAGATACGCAGTATTTT
TRBV15,TRBJ2-5,-,-,CATSTGETQETQYF,TGTGCCACCAGCACGGGCGAGACACAAGAGACCCAGTACTTC
TRBV7-7,TRBJ2-4,few,-,CASSPAQNIQYF,TGTGCCAGCAGCCCCGCGCAAAACATTCAGTACTTC
TRBV12-5,TRBJ2-3,-,-,CASGLGVTDTQYF,TGTGCTAGTGGTTTAGGAGTTACAGATACGCAGTATTTT